One TCR beta chain is described in this entry. This sample was taken from a study of T cell clones after liver transplantation. The CDR3 sequence is 15 residues long. Trimming pared 8 bases from V and 4 bases from J, leaving 20 bases between. Per germline, CDR1 MDHEN and CDR2 SYDVKM. Assay used: immunoSEQ multiplex PCR; TCRdb lists only in-frame clones, some missing. Here the sample spans about 51,000 clones, roughly nine tenths being singletons. The V gene is TRBV28, the J gene TRBJ1-2; D perhaps matches TRBD1 (6 bases). Sample: CD8+ T cells from blood, taken 12 months after liver transplant. The clonotype comes from a human patient who received a liver transplant. The T cells may come from the graft donor. The CDR3: CASLPLVTGGYGYTF. In nucleotides, the CDR3 is TGTGCCAGCCTCCCATTGGTGACAGGCGGCTATGGCTACACCTTC.